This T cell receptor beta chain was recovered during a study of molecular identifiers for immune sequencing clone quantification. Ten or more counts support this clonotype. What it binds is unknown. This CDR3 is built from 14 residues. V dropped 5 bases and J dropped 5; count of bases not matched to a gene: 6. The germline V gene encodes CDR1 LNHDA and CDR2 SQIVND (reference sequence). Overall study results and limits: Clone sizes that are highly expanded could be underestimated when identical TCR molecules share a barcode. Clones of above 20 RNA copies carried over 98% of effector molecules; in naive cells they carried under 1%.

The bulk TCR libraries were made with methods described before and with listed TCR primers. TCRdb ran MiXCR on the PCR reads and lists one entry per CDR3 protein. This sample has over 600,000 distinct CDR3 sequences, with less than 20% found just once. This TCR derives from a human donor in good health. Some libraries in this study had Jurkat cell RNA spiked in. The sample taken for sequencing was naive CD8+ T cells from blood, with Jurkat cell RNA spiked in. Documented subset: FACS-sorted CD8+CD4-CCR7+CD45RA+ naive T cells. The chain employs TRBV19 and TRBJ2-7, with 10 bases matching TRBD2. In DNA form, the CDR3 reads TGTGCCAGTAGTTTGGGACTAGCGTATGACGAGCAGTACTTC. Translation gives CASSLGLAYDEQYF.